Presented here are 12 T cell receptor beta chains from one specimen sequenced in a study of cytomegalovirus exposure and HLA in healthy donors. PCR used 60 Vbeta primers and 13 Jbeta primers. Repertoires were generated with immunoSEQ multiplex PCR, while TCRdb's copy carries only in-frame clones and drops some. The profile shows approximately 150,000 clones, approximately 84% of them singletons. What was sequenced was PBMCs. These receptors were taken from a woman in her thirties or forties in good health and CMV-seronegative.

Details on this clone: Other nucleotide sequences in the sample specify the same CDR3. This chain links TRBV10-3 with TRBJ2-1, with 7 bases identical to TRBD2. V lost 0 bases to trimming and J lost 0 bases; unmatched junction nucleotides: 2. Germline V gives CDR1 ENHRY, CDR2 SYGVKD. CDR3 size: 16 residues. The CDR3 DNA is TGTGCCATCAGTGAGTCACCGGGGGGCTCCTACAATGAGCAGTTCTTC. Amino acid sequence: CAISESPGGSYNEQFF.

The gene calls are TRBV9 and TRBJ2-3; 14 nucleotides match TRBD2. The germline V gene has CDR1 SGDLS and CDR2 YYNGEE. This CDR3 spans 20 amino acids. After removal of 0 bases from V and 6 bases from J, the junction contained 15 bases not matched to a gene. In DNA form, the CDR3 reads TGTGCCAGCAGCGTAGACGCCGTCGGGGGACTAGCGGGAGTGAGCGATACGCAGTATTTT. Translation: CASSVDAVGGLAGVSDTQYF.

Only a few counts were recorded for this clone. CDR3 residues: CAWRKTRNSYEQYF. The CDR3 DNA reads TGTGCCTGGAGGAAGACTAGAAACTCCTACGAGCAGTACTTC. This sequence joins TRBV30 and TRBJ2-7, with D possibly matching TRBD2 (6 bases). Per germline, CDR1 GTSNPN and CDR2 SVGIG (reference sequence). The V end lost 3 bases, the J end lost 0 bases, and 12 bases lay between the germline ends. The CDR3 is 14 residues long. Drawing the rest from reference TRBV30 and TRBJ2-7, the complete variable domain is SQTIHQWPATLVQPVGSPLSLECTVEGTSNPNLYWYRQAAGRGLQLLFYSVGIGQISSEVPQNLSASRPQDRQFILSSKKLLLSDSGFYLCAWRKTRNSYEQYFGPGTRLTVT.

The rearrangement joins TRBV4-3 to TRBJ2-1, with a possible D match to TRBD1 (6 bases). The length of the CDR3 is 15 residues. Trimming cost V 1 base and J 5 bases, with 12 bases left between them. CDR1 LGHNA and CDR2 YSLEER come from the germline V gene. CDR3 bases: TGCGCCAGCAGCCAAGCGGGACATGTCAACAATGAGCAGTTCTTC. Translating it yields CASSQAGHVNNEQFF.

The chain couples TRBV4-2 to TRBJ2-4; possibly TRBD1 for D (6 bases). The germline V gene has CDR1 LGHNA and CDR2 YNFKEQ. Deletions cut 0 bases from V and 2 bases from J, with 23 bases between. CDR3 size: 20 residues. CDR3 sequence reads: CASSQDPTGGIGLTKNIQYF. As DNA, the CDR3 is TGTGCCAGCAGCCAAGATCCGACAGGAGGTATTGGGCTAACCAAAAACATTCAGTACTTC.

CDR3 residues: CAISGDWAGDQPQHF. Here the CDR3 DNA reads TGTGCCATCAGTGGCGATTGGGCAGGGGATCAGCCCCAGCATTTT. V usage is TRBV10-3 and J usage is TRBJ1-5, with D perhaps matching TRBD1 (6 bases). Germline-derived CDR1 and CDR2 are ENHRY and SYGVKD. The germline V and J ends were trimmed by 4 bases and 5 bases, with 15 bases remaining between them. The CDR3 length is 15 residues.

The chain links TRBV5-4 to TRBJ1-1, with D possibly being TRBD1 (5 bases). There are 17 residues in the CDR3. V lost 0 bases, J lost 2 bases, and 17 bases lay in between. CDR1 and CDR2 from the germline V gene are SGHNT and YYREEE (reference sequence). The chain's CDR3 is CASSLGLMTAFNTEAFF. The CDR3 nucleotides read TGTGCCAGCAGCTTGGGGCTTATGACAGCCTTTAACACTGAAGCTTTCTTT.

This clone occurred a few times. The chain joins TRBV7-2 to TRBJ2-7; possible D gene TRBD1, 5 bases. V dropped 5 bases and J dropped 0 bases, with 14 bases sitting between them. There are 15 residues in the CDR3. The germline V gene has CDR1 SGHTA and CDR2 FQGNSA. Here the CDR3 reads CASSPRWGGSYEQYF. The CDR3 DNA reads TGTGCCAGCAGCCCGCGTTGGGGCGGCTCCTACGAGCAGTACTTC.

This chain connects TRBV9 to TRBJ2-5, with 9 bases identical to TRBD2. Germline trimming cut 0 bases from V and 2 bases from J; bases unmatched to any gene: 5. The CDR3 runs 16 residues. CDR1 and CDR2 (germline): SGDLS, YYNGEE. This chain's CDR3 is CASSVGGLAFQETQYF. As DNA, the CDR3 is TGTGCCAGCAGCGTAGGAGGACTAGCGTTTCAAGAGACCCAGTACTTC.

The gene calls are TRBV7-6 and TRBJ2-1, with TRBD2 matching over 9 bases. Trimming at V came to 5 bases and at J to 4 bases, leaving 9 bases not matched to a gene. The CDR3 sequence is 16 residues long. Germline V gene lookup returns CDR1 SGHVS and CDR2 FNYEAQ. The CDR3 loop reads CASSIDWTSAYNEQFF. The CDR3 DNA follows: TGTGCCAGCAGCATAGATTGGACTAGCGCTTACAATGAGCAGTTCTTC.

The chain employs TRBV7-9 and TRBJ2-3; the D gene is possibly TRBD1 (6 bases). CDR3 length: 14 residues. Trimming pared 4 bases from V and 7 bases from J, leaving 15 bases between. CDR1 is SEHNR, CDR2 FQNEAQ, per germline (reference sequence). CDR3 amino acids: CASSYIPDSYTQYF. For the CDR3, the DNA is TGTGCCAGCAGCTATATCCCGGACAGTTATACGCAGTATTTT. Together with reference TRBV7-9 and TRBJ2-3, the CDR3 gives the full variable domain: DTGVSQNPRHKITKRGQNVTFRCDPISEHNRLYWYRQTLGQGPEFLTYFQNEAQLEKSRLLSDRFSAERPKGSFSTLEIQRTEQGDSAMYLCASSYIPDSYTQYFGPGTRLTVL.

This clone has more than one count but fewer than ten. V is TRBV29-1 and J is TRBJ1-2; 7 nucleotides match TRBD1. Germline V CDR1 and CDR2: SQVTM, ANQGSEA. This CDR3 comprises 12 residues. J lost 8 bases, V lost 6 bases, and 9 bases had no gene match. In nucleotides, the CDR3 is TGCAGCGTGGCTAAGGGGGCCGACGGCTACACCTTC. Translated, it gives CSVAKGADGYTF.